The 5 T cell receptor beta chains listed next were all sequenced from one sample in a study of blood T cell repertoires in COVID-19. The data were produced by immunoSEQ multiplex PCR, yet TCRdb's version contains in-frame clones alone and is incomplete. The table includes 30,000 to 40,000 clones, roughly 89% detected once. Material: peripheral blood. All receptors come from a human donor in a cohort sampled during active COVID-19.

The chain employs TRBV18 and TRBJ2-7, with D tentatively TRBD2 (6 bases). This CDR3 has 14 residues. Germline V gene data show CDR1 as KGHSH and CDR2 as LQKENI. V was pared by 2 bases and J by 2 bases, with 10 bases between. The DNA for the CDR3 is TGTGCCAGCTCACCAGGGTTAGCGGCCTACGAGCAGTACTTC. Its translation: CASSPGLAAYEQYF.

The V call is TRBV4-1, the J call TRBJ2-7, with 7 bases that match TRBD2. The V gene end was trimmed by 1 base and the J gene end by 2 bases; junction bases not matched to a gene: 8. Germline CDR1 MGHRA, CDR2 YSYEKL. The CDR3 consists of 16 residues. CDR3 coding DNA: TGCGCCAGCAGCCAAGGGGAACTAGCGAGCACCTACGAGCAGTACTTC. As protein: CASSQGELASTYEQYF.

The chain has TRBV3-1 (or the pseudogene TRBV3-2) and TRBJ2-2; a weak D match, TRBD2 (5 bases). Germline V gene lookup returns CDR1 LGHDT and CDR2 YNNKEL (reference sequence). The CDR3 runs 15 residues. V was trimmed by 5 bases and J by 2 bases, leaving 12 bases between them. The CDR3, as DNA: TGTGCCAGCAGCTTCGAGCGGTCCAACACCGGGGAGCTGTTTTTT. As protein: CASSFERSNTGELFF.

This clone occurred once. Its ends do not fully match the called genes, so a read error is possible. The rearrangement joins TRBV30 to TRBJ1-5; weak D call: TRBD1 (6 bases). Germline CDR1 and CDR2: GTSNPN and SVGIG (reference sequence). CDR3 length: 15 residues. The CDR3, as DNA: TGTGCCTGGAGTGTACGTCGGGACAACAATCAGCTCCAGCATTTT. It translates to CAWSVRRDNNQLQHF.

The chain employs TRBV3-1 (or the pseudogene TRBV3-2) and TRBJ2-7, with a weak D call TRBD1 (5 bases). The CDR3 totals 13 residues. V gave up 1 base and J gave up 8 bases, with 12 bases separating them. CDR1 and CDR2 from the germline V gene are LGHDT and YNNKEL (reference sequence). The chain's CDR3 is CASSQGQGLQQYF. As DNA, the CDR3 is TGTGCCAGCAGCCAAGGGCAGGGCCTCCAGCAGTACTTC.